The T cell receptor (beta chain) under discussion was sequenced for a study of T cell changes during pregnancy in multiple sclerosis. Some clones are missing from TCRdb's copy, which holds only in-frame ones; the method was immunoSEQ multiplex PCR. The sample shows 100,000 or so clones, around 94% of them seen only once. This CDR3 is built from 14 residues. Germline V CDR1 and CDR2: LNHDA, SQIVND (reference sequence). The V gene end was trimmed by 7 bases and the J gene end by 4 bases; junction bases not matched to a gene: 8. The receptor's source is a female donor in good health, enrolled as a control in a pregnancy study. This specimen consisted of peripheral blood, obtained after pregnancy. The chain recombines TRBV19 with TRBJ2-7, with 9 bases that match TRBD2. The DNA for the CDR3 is TGTGCCAGTATGTCAGCGGGAGGAGGATACGAGCAGTACTTC. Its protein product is CASMSAGGGYEQYF. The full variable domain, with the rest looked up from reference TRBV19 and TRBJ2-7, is DGGITQSPKYLFRKEGQNVTLSCEQNLNHDAMYWYRQDPGQGLRLIYYSQIVNDFQKGDIAEGYSVSREKKESFPLTVTSAQKNPTAFYLCASMSAGGGYEQYFGPGTRLTVT.